A selection of T cell receptor beta chains follows, all from one sample in a study of molecular identifiers for immune sequencing clone quantification. TCRdb analysed the PCR reads with MiXCR anew, one entry per CDR3 protein. The data hold about 510,000 distinct CDR3 sequences, with under 30% observed a single time. Sequenced input: naive CD8+ T cells from blood, with Jurkat cell RNA spiked in. These receptors were taken from a human donor in good health. Some libraries in this study had Jurkat cell RNA spiked in. The CDR3 runs from the conserved cysteine through the conserved F or W. A D gene is named only where the DNA matches it firmly. Some rows mark clone size as missing; the rest say once, few, many or name a class of expanded clone.

v_gene	len	j_gene	d_gene	abundance	CDR3nt	CDR3aa
TRBV27	17	TRBJ2-3	TRBD1	few	TGTGCCAGCAGTTTATCGGGACAGGGGACTTACACAGATACGCAGTATTTT	CASSLSGQGTYTDTQYF
TRBV12-3/TRBV12-4	15	TRBJ1-3	-	-	TGTGCCAGCACCCCCGACGGAACCTCTGGAAACACCATATATTTT	CASTPDGTSGNTIYF
TRBV7-6	15	TRBJ1-5	-	few	TGTGCCAGCAGCTTAGGATCCCATAGCAATCAGCCCCAGCATTTT	CASSLGSHSNQPQHF
TRBV5-1	18	TRBJ1-1	-	-	TGCGCCAGCATCGCCTCCTCAGGGGAAAATCTCATGAACACTGAAGCTTTCTTT	CASIASSGENLMNTEAFF
TRBV29-1	14	TRBJ2-2	TRBD2	-	TGCAGCGTTGACGGGGGGGTGAACCCCGGGAAGCTGTTTTTT	CSVDGGVNPGKLFF
TRBV6-2/TRBV6-3	14	TRBJ1-5	-	-	TGTGCCAGCAGCCCCGATAGGGGAGGTCAGCCCCAGCATTTT	CASSPDRGGQPQHF
TRBV9	15	TRBJ2-5	-	-	TGTGCCAGCAGCGTAGAGAGTTTGGGGGCAGAGACCCAGTACTTC	CASSVESLGAETQYF
TRBV6-2/TRBV6-3	18	TRBJ2-3	TRBD2	-	TGTGCCAGCAGTTCCCTCTCAGGACTAGCGGGAGACACAGATACGCAGTATTTT	CASSSLSGLAGDTDTQYF
TRBV28	14	TRBJ2-5	-	many	TGTGCCAGCAGTATCGACAGAAACCAAGAGACCCAGTACTTC	CASSIDRNQETQYF
TRBV4-1	15	TRBJ1-5	-	many	TGCGCCAGCAGCCATATACAGGGTAGCAATCAGCCCCAGCATTTT	CASSHIQGSNQPQHF
TRBV4-3	14	TRBJ1-1	-	-	TGCGCCAGCAGCCTCTCCAGAGTGAACACTGAAGCTTTCTTT	CASSLSRVNTEAFF
TRBV4-3	15	TRBJ1-3	TRBD1	many	TGCGCCAGCAGCGAAGGGACAGCCTCTGGAAACACCATATATTTT	CASSEGTASGNTIYF
TRBV6-6	16	TRBJ1-5	-	once	TGTGCCGGCAGTCCCGAGACAGGACGTTTTCGGGCTTCCCAGCATTTT	CAGSPETGRFRASQHF
TRBV12-3/TRBV12-4	13	TRBJ2-7	-	-	TGTGCCAGCAGTTTAACAGGGCATGGCGAGCAGTACTTC	CASSLTGHGEQYF
TRBV12-3/TRBV12-4	12	TRBJ2-7	-	-	TGTGCCAGCAGTTCCCCGTCCCAATTGGAGTACTTC	CASSSPSQLEYF
TRBV28	16	TRBJ1-5	TRBD1	many	TGTGCCAGCAGCTCTAGCGGGACAGGGGGCAATCAGCCCCAGCATTTT	CASSSSGTGGNQPQHF
TRBV27	14	TRBJ2-3	-	-	TGTGCCAGCACTGGGGACTCAGGGACAGATACGCAGTATTTT	CASTGDSGTDTQYF
TRBV7-2	15	TRBJ1-5	-	many	TGTGCCAGCAGCTTAGACAGGTCACGGGGGCAGCCCCAGCATTTT	CASSLDRSRGQPQHF
TRBV28	15	TRBJ1-1	-	-	TGTGCCAGCAGTTTCCGGGGGGTAAGCAACACTGAAGCTTTCTTT	CASSFRGVSNTEAFF
TRBV27	16	TRBJ2-7	TRBD2	few	TGTGCCAGCAGTGCCGGGGGACTAGCGGGGGGCTACGAGCAGTACTTC	CASSAGGLAGGYEQYF
TRBV20-1	16	TRBJ2-1	-	few	TGCAGTGCTAGAGAATTGGGAGGAACAGGGAACAATGAGCAGTTCTTC	CSARELGGTGNNEQFF
TRBV19	12	TRBJ1-1	-	-	TGTGCCAGTAAATCCGGGGTAACTGAAGCTTTCTTT	CASKSGVTEAFF
TRBV4-1	16	TRBJ2-1	-	few	TGCGCCAGCAGCCTAACGCTAGCAGCCTCCTACAATGAGCAGTTCTTC	CASSLTLAASYNEQFF